Listed here are 15 T cell receptor beta chains from one sample, sequenced in a study of spatial heterogeneity in lung cancer. TCRdb recomputed calls from the 5' RACE reads with MiXCR, one row per CDR3 protein. The sample holds 25,000 to 30,000 distinct CDR3 sequences; approximately 6% are singletons and the top ten take approximately 20%. Time point meaning: blood at routine non-recurrence follow-up after resection. Frozen PBMC, nontumor lung or tumor provided whole RNA, which was sequenced unsorted. Source: PBMCs, taken at follow-up. The receptors originated from a male donor with early-stage non-small cell lung cancer.

The V and J genes are TRBV7-8 and TRBJ2-7, with 7 nucleotides matching TRBD1. Trimming cost V 5 bases and J 2 bases; bases outside gene matches: 12. This CDR3 is 16 amino acids long. Germline CDR1 and CDR2: SGHVS and FQNEAQ. The CDR3 protein is CASSGGTTGLTYEQYF. DNA of the CDR3: TGTGCCAGCAGCGGCGGAACGACAGGGCTAACCTACGAGCAGTACTTC.

In its sample, this clonotype was seen many times. This chain joins TRBV6-2 or TRBV6-3 and TRBJ2-5, with D perhaps TRBD1 (6 bases). Trimming shortened V by 5 bases and J by 5 bases, and 18 bases separated the two germline ends. CDR3 length equals 15 residues. CDR1 is MNHEY, CDR2 SVGEGT, per germline. The CDR3 DNA is TGTGCCAGCAGTACCCCGACAGGACCGAGGGAGACCCAGTACTTC. Its translation: CASSTPTGPRETQYF.

The chain links TRBV10-3 to TRBJ2-1; 9 bases map to TRBD1. This CDR3 region has 14 residues. With V trimmed by 6 bases and J by 7 bases, 7 bases remained unmatched. From germline, CDR1 is ENHRY and CDR2 SYGVKD. The CDR3 sequence is CAIRPGQGTNEQFF. Here the CDR3 DNA reads TGTGCCATCAGACCGGGACAGGGAACGAATGAGCAGTTCTTC.

There are many counts of this clonotype. The rearrangement uses TRBV5-4 and TRBJ1-2; D possibly corresponds to TRBD1 (5 bases). CDR3 size: 13 residues. CDR1 and CDR2 from the germline V gene are SGHNT and YYREEE (reference sequence). Trimming removed 2 bases at V and 3 bases at J, with 8 bases between. The CDR3 nucleotides are TGTGCCAGCAGCTTTGGGGGAGACTATGGCTACACCTTC. Protein product: CASSFGGDYGYTF.

This clonotype appeared many times. The rearrangement links TRBV27 to TRBJ2-3; TRBD2 matches 14 bases. This CDR3 is built from 17 residues. Germline CDR1 reads MNHEY; CDR2 reads SMNVEV (reference sequence). Germline trimming cut 4 bases from V and 6 bases from J; bases unmatched to any gene: 9. The CDR3 spells CASSSLTSGGAEDTQYF. As DNA, the CDR3 is TGTGCCAGCAGTTCTTTGACTAGCGGGGGGGCCGAGGATACGCAGTATTTT.

The J gene is TRBJ1-4, the V gene TRBV5-4; 8 bases map to TRBD1. The CDR3 runs 14 residues. Trimming removed 0 bases from V and 8 bases from J; junction bases left unmatched: 3. CDR1 is SGHNT and CDR2 is YYREEE in the germline V gene (reference sequence). This CDR3 is CASSLGDRPEKLFF. CDR3 bases: TGTGCCAGCAGCTTGGGGGACAGGCCGGAAAAACTGTTTTTT.

The chain carries TRBV19 and TRBJ1-6, with D uncertain. The CDR3 consists of 16 residues. V shed 3 bases and J shed 7 bases, with 16 bases lying between them. In germline, CDR1 is LNHDA, CDR2 SQIVND (reference sequence). The DNA for the CDR3 is TGTGCCAGTAGTATTTATCCCGATGGGGTAAATTCACCCCTCCACTTT. This codes for CASSIYPDGVNSPLHF.

This clonotype showed up just a few times. The chain carries TRBV11-2 and TRBJ1-6, with D maybe TRBD1 (6 bases). The germline V gene encodes CDR1 SGHAT and CDR2 FQNNGV. The V gene lost 5 bases and the J gene lost 4 bases, with 9 bases spanning the gap. This CDR3 spans 14 amino acids. The chain's CDR3 is CASSRGQYNSPLHF. The CDR3 nucleotides are TGTGCCAGCAGCCGAGGACAGTATAATTCACCCCTCCACTTT.

This clonotype was seen a handful of times. The V call is TRBV2, the J call TRBJ2-1; D uncertain. The CDR3 contains 14 residues. Germline V lookup: CDR1 SNHLY, CDR2 FYNNEI. The V gene lost 6 bases and the J gene lost 1 base, with 10 bases spanning the gap. CDR3 coding DNA: TGTGCCAGCAGCGACGACACGTCCTACAATGAGCAGTTCTTC. Protein product: CASSDDTSYNEQFF.

The V call is TRBV2, the J call TRBJ1-6; no firm D call. V dropped 4 bases and J dropped 4 bases, with 5 bases sitting between them. Germline CDR1 and CDR2: SNHLY and FYNNEI. The CDR3 covers 13 residues. Written as DNA, the CDR3 is TGTGCCAGCAGTGTGCAATATAATTCACCCCTCCACTTT. Protein: CASSVQYNSPLHF.

This clonotype has a count of ten or more. V usage is TRBV5-4 and J usage is TRBJ2-2, with D maybe TRBD2 (6 bases). The CDR3 is made up of 16 amino acids. The V end was cut by 4 bases, the J end by 5 bases, with 18 bases between. Per the germline V gene, CDR1 is SGHNT and CDR2 is YYREEE (reference sequence). CDR3 protein: CASSAPDWAGTGELFF. The DNA of the CDR3 is TGTGCCAGCAGCGCTCCAGACTGGGCGGGGACCGGGGAGCTGTTTTTT. Drawing the rest from reference TRBV5-4 and TRBJ2-2, the complete variable domain is ETGVTQSPTHLIKTRGQQVTLRCSSQSGHNTVSWYQQALGQGPQFIFQYYREEENGRGNFPPRFSGLQFPNYSSELNVNALELDDSALYLCASSAPDWAGTGELFFGEGSRLTVL.

About this clonotype: A much larger clonotype is one base distant, so this may be a read error. The J gene is TRBJ2-3, the V gene TRBV20-1, with D perhaps matching TRBD2 (5 bases). This CDR3 comprises 12 residues. CDR1 is DFQATT, CDR2 SNEGSKA, per germline (reference sequence). The CDR3 sequence is CSASESRDTHYF. The CDR3 region has the DNA TGCAGTGCTAGTGAATCGAGGGATACGCATTATTTT.

In its sample, this clonotype was seen many times. The rearrangement uses TRBV7-9 and TRBJ1-2, with D tentatively TRBD1 (6 bases). Trimming stripped 8 bases from V and 5 bases from J, with 12 bases between. The CDR3 loop spans 12 amino acids. The germline CDR1 and CDR2 sequences are SEHNR and FQNEAQ (reference sequence). CDR3 sequence: CASSTDSYGYTF. Written as DNA, the CDR3 is TGTGCCAGCTCCACGGACAGTTATGGCTACACCTTC.

This clonotype was detected only a few times. This rearrangement joins TRBV7-9 to TRBJ2-1, with TRBD2 as a possible D gene (7 bases). Deletions cut 6 bases from V and 3 bases from J, with 15 bases between. The CDR3 spans 15 residues. Looked up from germline, CDR1 is SEHNR and CDR2 is FQNEAQ (reference sequence). This chain's CDR3 is CASREGGTNYNEQFF. CDR3 bases: TGTGCCAGCAGAGAGGGGGGGACTAACTACAATGAGCAGTTCTTC.

This clonotype came up many times. V and J are TRBV29-1 and TRBJ2-1, with 9 bases that match TRBD2. Per the germline V gene, CDR1 is SQVTM and CDR2 is ANQGSEA. The CDR3 contains 13 residues. V was clipped by 2 bases and J by 5 bases; unmatched bases: 1. CDR3 sequence reads: CSVERTSDNEQFF. The CDR3 bases are TGCAGCGTTGAAAGGACTAGCGACAATGAGCAGTTCTTC.